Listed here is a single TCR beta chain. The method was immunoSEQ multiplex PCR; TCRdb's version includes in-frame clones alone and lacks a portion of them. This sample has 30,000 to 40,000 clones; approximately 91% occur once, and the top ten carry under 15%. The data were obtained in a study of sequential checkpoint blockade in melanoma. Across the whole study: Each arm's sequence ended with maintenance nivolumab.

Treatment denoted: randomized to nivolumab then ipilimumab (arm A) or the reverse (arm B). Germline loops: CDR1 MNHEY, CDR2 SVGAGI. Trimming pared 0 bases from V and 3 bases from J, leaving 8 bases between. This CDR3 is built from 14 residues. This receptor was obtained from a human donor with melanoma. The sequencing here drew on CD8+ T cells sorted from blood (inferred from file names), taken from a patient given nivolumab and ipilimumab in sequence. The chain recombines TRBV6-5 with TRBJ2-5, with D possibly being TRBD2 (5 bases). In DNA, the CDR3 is TGTGCCAGCAGTTACTCGAACGGGGAAGAGACCCAGTACTTC. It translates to CASSYSNGEETQYF.